The clone carrying this T cell receptor beta chain appeared a few times. Its antigen is undetermined. The data were taken from a study of T cells in Graves' hyperthyroidism and ophthalmopathy. Points from the study as a whole: Ophthalmopathy stood apart from stable hyperthyroidism in a 13 V-J model. Ophthalmopathy, which appeared later, was predicted by the model a median approximately six months before onset.

Stable Graves' hyperthyroidism denoted no ophthalmopathy progression over 18 months. Clinical symptoms, serum thyroxine, TRAb, thyroid ultrasound and orbital computed tomography informed diagnoses. RNA transcripts were the template for amplifying TCR beta CDR3 regions. The study used the HTBI primer set for a first-round RT-PCR of the TCR CDR3. TCRdb re-called the multiplex PCR reads with MiXCR, one entry per CDR3 protein. The data contain 300,000 to 450,000 distinct CDR3 sequences, about 15% of them seen just once; the ten biggest clones take up less than 35%. This receptor was identified in a woman in her twenties or thirties with Graves' hyperthyroidism. Material: blood.

The CDR3 region has the DNA TGCAGCGCCAAACAGGCCTTCGCTCCAGGCTACACCTTC. Encoded protein: CSAKQAFAPGYTF. The chain recombines TRBV29-1 with TRBJ1-2; D perhaps matches TRBD1 (5 bases). CDR1 and CDR2 from the germline V gene are SQVTM and ANQGSEA. The CDR3 extends over 13 amino acids. Between the trimmed V and J ends, which lost 7 bases and 8 bases, there was a span of 20 bases.